This entry lists 30 T cell receptor beta chains sequenced from one sample in a study of early T cells in non-severe SARS-CoV-2 infection. Using its own MiXCR run on the 5' RACE reads, TCRdb lists one record per CDR3 protein. The top ten clones hold roughly 6.2% of a sample with 26,000 or so distinct CDR3 sequences, approximately 4.1% of them seen once. Sequencing was done on a sample of whole blood. The receptors originated from an adult who was a healthcare worker with PCR-confirmed SARS-CoV-2 infection or an uninfected control (not recorded which).

Ten or more counts support this clonotype. The chain has TRBV16 and TRBJ1-2, with 7 bases that match TRBD1. Unmatched junction bases numbered 5, after V lost 3 bases and J lost 7 bases. CDR3 length equals 13 residues. Germline values: CDR1 KGHSY, CDR2 FQNENV. CDR3 in amino acids: CASSHTGDSGYTF. In DNA form, the CDR3 reads TGTGCCAGCAGCCATACAGGGGACAGTGGCTACACCTTC.

This clonotype was observed many times. The chain has TRBV20-1 and TRBJ1-3, with TRBD1 identical over 7 bases. Trimming at V came to 4 bases and at J to 0 bases, leaving 9 bases not matched to a gene. Germline CDR1 DFQATT, CDR2 SNEGSKA (reference sequence). The CDR3 extends over 16 amino acids. This CDR3 is CSAIRSAGGSGNTIYF. The CDR3 DNA follows: TGCAGTGCTATTAGATCGGCAGGGGGCTCTGGAAACACCATATATTTT.

This clonotype was picked up many times. V and J are TRBV7-9 and TRBJ1-1; the D is unclear. CDR3 length: 13 amino acids. Trimming removed 9 bases at V and 6 bases at J, with 17 bases between. CDR1 and CDR2 (germline): SEHNR, FQNEAQ (reference sequence). CDR3: CASNIPELPEAFF. CDR3 in DNA: TGTGCCAGTAACATACCAGAGCTTCCTGAAGCTTTCTTT.

This clonotype occurred many times. The V gene is TRBV7-9, the J gene TRBJ1-1; D is uncertain. Trimming took off 4 bases at V and 10 bases at J, with 13 bases between the two ends. The CDR3 totals 12 residues. Per the germline V gene, CDR1 is SEHNR and CDR2 is FQNEAQ (reference sequence). CDR3 sequence (DNA): TGTGCCAGCAGCTCCGGCGGGTTGCGAGCTTTCTTT. Its translation is CASSSGGLRAFF. Together with reference TRBV7-9 and TRBJ1-1, the CDR3 gives the full variable domain: DTGVSQNPRHKITKRGQNVTFRCDPISEHNRLYWYRQTLGQGPEFLTYFQNEAQLEKSRLLSDRFSAERPKGSFSTLEIQRTEQGDSAMYLCASSSGGLRAFFGQGTRLTVV.

This clonotype appeared a few times. One end of the junction fails to match germline, which may point to a read error. The chain links TRBV2 to TRBJ2-2, with D maybe TRBD1 (5 bases). Germline loops: CDR1 SNHLY, CDR2 FYNNEI. The CDR3 is 14 amino acids. The CDR3 DNA is TGTGCCAGCACTGAAGGGGATTTCATCCGGGAGCTGTTTTTT. It is translated as CASTEGDFIRELFF.

This clonotype was found many times. This rearrangement joins TRBV2 to TRBJ2-1; D unresolved. The CDR3 is made up of 13 amino acids. Trimming took 5 bases from V and 6 from J, leaving 11 bases between them. Germline CDR1 and CDR2: SNHLY and FYNNEI. CDR3 DNA sequence: TGTGCCAGCAGTAATACGGGCGCCAATGAGCAGTTCTTC. Translated: CASSNTGANEQFF.

In this sample, this clonotype turned up many times. The CDR3: CASRLRNEKLFF. In nucleotides, the CDR3 is TGTGCCAGCAGACTTAGGAATGAAAAACTGTTTTTT. The chain recombines TRBV6-1 with TRBJ1-4; D gene uncertain. Germline V CDR1 and CDR2: MNHNS, SASEGT. This CDR3 has 12 amino acids. Trimming left V 6 bases short and J 5 bases short, with 7 bases between.

This clonotype was counted many times. The chain has TRBV7-9 and TRBJ2-7; TRBD1 matches at 8 bases. The V gene end was trimmed by 4 bases and the J gene end by 3 bases; junction bases not matched to a gene: 14. The length of the CDR3 is 17 residues. Germline CDR1 reads SEHNR; CDR2 reads FQNEAQ (reference sequence). DNA for the CDR3: TGTGCCAGCAGCTACCTCCCCGGGACAGGCTATCACTACGAGCAGTACTTC. This codes for CASSYLPGTGYHYEQYF.

This clonotype was seen repeatedly, ten times or more. The chain links TRBV7-2 to TRBJ2-7; no reliable D call. Looked up from germline, CDR1 is SGHTA and CDR2 is FQGNSA. The CDR3 covers 14 residues. V was shortened by 1 base and J by 0 bases, with 7 bases between the two germline ends. CDR3 nucleotides: TGTGCCAGCAGCTTAGTGACGGACTCCTACGAGCAGTACTTC. This gives the protein CASSLVTDSYEQYF.

This clonotype is termed medium-sized. The chain carries TRBV5-6 and TRBJ1-5; D ambiguous. V lost 0 bases, J lost 4 bases, and 2 bases lay in between. From germline, CDR1 is SGHDT and CDR2 YYEEEE. The CDR3 length is 12 residues. CDR3 region: CASSLGNQPQHF. The CDR3 nucleotides read TGTGCCAGCAGCTTGGGGAATCAGCCCCAGCATTTT.

This clonotype was seen repeatedly, ten times or more. The CDR3: CASRTTSGSGYEQYF. CDR3 sequence (DNA): TGTGCCAGCAGGACGACTAGCGGGTCCGGCTACGAGCAGTACTTC. V gene TRBV2 combines with J gene TRBJ2-7; TRBD2 matches at 10 bases. Germline V gene lookup returns CDR1 SNHLY and CDR2 FYNNEI. The J segment lost 3 bases and the V segment lost 6 bases, leaving 8 bases of the junction unmatched. The CDR3 spans 15 residues. The entire variable domain, with the rest obtained from reference TRBV2 and TRBJ2-7, is as follows: EPEVTQTPSHQVTQMGQEVILRCVPISNHLYFYWYRQILGQKVEFLVSFYNNEISEKSEIFDDQFSVERPDGSNFTLKIRSTKLEDSAMYFCASRTTSGSGYEQYFGPGTRLTVT.

This clonotype was seen ten or more times. This chain joins TRBV5-6 and TRBJ2-7; the D is unclear. The V and J ends lost 0 bases and 4 bases respectively, with 11 bases between them. The germline CDR1 and CDR2 sequences are SGHDT and YYEEEE. The CDR3 contains 14 residues. CDR3 DNA sequence: TGTGCCAGCAGCTTGGCCGAGGCGGAATACGAGCAGTACTTC. Encoded protein: CASSLAEAEYEQYF.

This clonotype was detected ten times or more. The V and J genes are TRBV4-2 and TRBJ2-1, with a weak D call TRBD2 (6 bases). V shed 4 bases and J shed 4 bases, with 11 bases lying between them. The CDR3 extends over 14 amino acids. Germline lookup yields CDR1 LGHNA and CDR2 YNFKEQ. As DNA, the CDR3 is TGTGCCAGCAGCCTACAGCGGGTTTACAATGAGCAGTTCTTC. As protein: CASSLQRVYNEQFF.

The chain recombines TRBV29-1 with TRBJ2-7; 9 bases agree with TRBD1. Germline CDR1 reads SQVTM; CDR2 reads ANQGSEA. After removal of 6 bases from V and 0 bases from J, the junction contained 6 bases not matched to a gene. This CDR3 has 14 amino acids. The CDR3 DNA follows: TGCAGCGTAGGACAGGGGACGAGCTCCTACGAGCAGTACTTC. This translates into CSVGQGTSSYEQYF.

The chain recombines TRBV7-2 with TRBJ1-6, with TRBD1 identical over 7 bases. With V trimmed by 5 bases and J by 8 bases, 6 bases remained unmatched. Germline V lookup: CDR1 SGHTA, CDR2 FQGNSA. CDR3 size: 14 residues. CDR3 DNA: TGTGCCAGCAGCACCCCAGGGGGTTATTCACCCCTCCACTTT. Translating gives CASSTPGGYSPLHF.

This clonotype has a count of ten or more. The rearrangement joins TRBV3-1 to TRBJ2-1; no clear D. Germline CDR1 and CDR2: LGHDT and YNNKEL (reference sequence). The CDR3 sequence is 14 residues long. V lost 0 bases to trimming and J lost 5 bases, with 8 bases between them. The CDR3 sequence is CASSQDPRNNEQFF. Written as DNA, the CDR3 is TGTGCCAGCAGCCAAGATCCGCGGAACAATGAGCAGTTCTTC.

This clonotype was counted between two and nine times. At one end, the junction sequence differs from germline, possibly due to a read error. This chain joins TRBV5-6 and TRBJ2-5; the D is unclear. The CDR3 covers 14 residues. The germline gives CDR1 SGHDT, CDR2 YYEEEE. CDR3 sequence (DNA): TGTGCCAGCAGCTTGGAGGCAGGTCAAGGGACCCAGTACTTC. It is translated as CASSLEAGQGTQYF.

This clonotype was seen ten or more times. The J gene is TRBJ2-2, the V gene TRBV12-3 or TRBV12-4, with TRBD2 identical over 9 bases. J was trimmed by 6 bases and V by 4 bases; bases with no gene match: 6. The CDR3 covers 15 residues. DNA for the CDR3: TGTGCCAGCAGTTCCCTATGGACTAGCGCCGGGGAGCTGTTTTTT. It codes for CASSSLWTSAGELFF.

This clonotype has at least ten counts. This chain links TRBV25-1 with TRBJ2-5, with D unclear. Per germline, CDR1 MGHDK and CDR2 SYGVNS. V was cut by 3 bases and J by 4 bases, with 9 bases left in between. The CDR3 has 13 amino acids. CDR3 DNA: TGTGCCAGCAGTGATTGGGCCCCAGAGACCCAGTACTTC. This sequence encodes CASSDWAPETQYF.

This clonotype is termed large. The V and J genes are TRBV7-9 and TRBJ2-7, with TRBD1 as a possible D gene (6 bases). The CDR3 has 13 residues. The germline V gene encodes CDR1 SEHNR and CDR2 FQNEAQ (reference sequence). V was clipped by 6 bases and J by 3 bases, with 12 bases between them. The CDR3 spells CASSYRERYEQYF. The CDR3 bases are TGTGCCAGCAGTTACAGGGAGCGCTACGAGCAGTACTTC.

This clonotype showed up many times. V gene TRBV20-1 combines with J gene TRBJ2-4; the D is unclear. The length of the CDR3 is 13 residues. With 0 bases removed from V and 5 bases from J, the gap between germline ends came to 8 bases. The germline CDR1 and CDR2 sequences are DFQATT and SNEGSKA (reference sequence). The CDR3 sequence: CSARDLGQNIQYF. In DNA, the CDR3 is TGCAGTGCTAGAGATTTAGGGCAAAACATTCAGTACTTC.

The chain uses TRBV20-1 and TRBJ2-3; the match to TRBD2 covers 8 bases. The CDR3 has 17 amino acids. V lost 0 bases, J lost 1 base, and 9 bases stayed unmatched. Germline V gives CDR1 DFQATT, CDR2 SNEGSKA (reference sequence). CDR3 DNA: TGCAGTGCTAGAGATCCAAAGAGCGGGAGCCGCACAGATACGCAGTATTTT. As protein: CSARDPKSGSRTDTQYF.

At least ten counts were recorded for this clonotype. The chain recombines TRBV5-6 with TRBJ2-5; 11 positions match TRBD1. The CDR3 has 14 amino acids. Germline CDR1 reads SGHDT; CDR2 reads YYEEEE. J was trimmed by 4 bases and V by 4 bases; bases with no gene match: 3. The CDR3 nucleotides are TGTGCCAGCAGCGTGGACAGGGGGCGAGAGACCCAGTACTTC. This gives the protein CASSVDRGRETQYF.

This clonotype was seen many times. The rearrangement uses TRBV5-1 and TRBJ2-1; 11 nucleotides match TRBD2. The germline V gene has CDR1 SGHRS and CDR2 YFSETQ. The junction had 6 bases not matched to a gene; V was cut back by 3 bases and J by 4 bases. The CDR3 is 16 residues long. The CDR3 sequence: CASSSSLAGGYNEQFF. CDR3 coding DNA: TGCGCCAGCAGCTCCTCGCTAGCGGGAGGATACAATGAGCAGTTCTTC.

This clonotype was observed at least ten times. The rearrangement uses TRBV29-1 and TRBJ2-5; 7 nucleotides match TRBD1. The CDR3 spans 13 residues. Germline assignment: CDR1 SQVTM and CDR2 ANQGSEA. V shed 6 bases and J 3 bases; nucleotides not matched to a gene: 7. The CDR3 is CSVGVGGEETQYF. The CDR3 bases are TGCAGCGTCGGGGTAGGGGGCGAAGAGACCCAGTACTTC.

This clonotype was seen repeatedly, ten times or more. The chain is built from TRBV7-9 and TRBJ2-1, with TRBD1 identical over 10 bases. This CDR3 spans 17 amino acids. V trimming: 2 bases; J trimming: 5 bases; junction bases outside the gene matches: 9. CDR1 is SEHNR and CDR2 is FQNEAQ in the germline V gene (reference sequence). In DNA form, the CDR3 reads TGTGCCAGCAGCTTACATTCCGGGACAGGGGAGGACAATGAGCAGTTCTTC. Its translation is CASSLHSGTGEDNEQFF.

This clonotype has a count of ten or more. This chain joins TRBV5-1 and TRBJ2-3, with 10 bases fitting TRBD2. The J segment lost 1 base and the V segment lost 8 bases, leaving 4 bases of the junction unmatched. The CDR3 is made up of 14 amino acids. CDR1 is SGHRS, CDR2 YFSETQ, per germline. The CDR3 protein is CASDLAGGTDTQYF. In DNA, the CDR3 is TGCGCCAGTGACCTAGCGGGGGGCACAGATACGCAGTATTTT.

This clonotype showed up many times. V usage is TRBV12-3 or TRBV12-4 and J usage is TRBJ1-1, with D uncertain. This CDR3 spans 13 amino acids. With 2 bases removed from V and 1 base from J, the gap between germline ends came to 5 bases. The chain's CDR3 is CASSLQENTEAFF. The DNA of the CDR3 is TGTGCCAGCAGTTTACAGGAGAACACTGAAGCTTTCTTT.

This clonotype appeared many times. V is TRBV15 and J is TRBJ2-5; D tentatively reads TRBD1 or TRBD2 (5 bases each). This CDR3 contains 14 residues. V was trimmed by 1 base and J by 2 bases, leaving 8 bases between them. Germline lookup yields CDR1 LNHNV and CDR2 YYDKDF (reference sequence). The CDR3 DNA is TGTGCCACCAGCAGAGCATGGGGGCAAGAGACCCAGTACTTC. Its protein is CATSRAWGQETQYF.

This clonotype was detected many times. This chain joins TRBV6-5 and TRBJ2-3; D is unresolved. Germline V gene sequence: CDR1 MNHEY, CDR2 SVGAGI. The CDR3 loop spans 15 amino acids. Trimming removed 0 bases from V and 2 bases from J, with 9 bases in between. The chain's CDR3 is CASSYSGRDTDTQYF. CDR3 in DNA: TGTGCCAGCAGTTACTCGGGCCGAGACACAGATACGCAGTATTTT.